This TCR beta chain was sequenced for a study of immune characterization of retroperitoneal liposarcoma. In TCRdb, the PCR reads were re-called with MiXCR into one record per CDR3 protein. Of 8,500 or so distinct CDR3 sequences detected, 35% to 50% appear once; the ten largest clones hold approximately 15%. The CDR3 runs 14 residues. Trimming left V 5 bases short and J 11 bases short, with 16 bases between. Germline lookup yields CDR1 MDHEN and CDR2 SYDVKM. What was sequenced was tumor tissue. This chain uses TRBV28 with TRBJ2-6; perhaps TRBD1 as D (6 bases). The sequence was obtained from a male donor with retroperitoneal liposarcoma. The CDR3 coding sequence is TGTGCCAGCAGTGTGGGGGCCGGGTTGTACGTCCTGACTTTC. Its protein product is CASSVGAGLYVLTF.